The present TCR beta chain was sequenced within a study of sequential checkpoint blockade in melanoma. The wider study: DNA from 91 pretreatment tumor samples underwent TCRβ immunosequencing.

Only in-frame clones appear in the TCRdb table, and some are missing; sequencing was by immunoSEQ multiplex PCR. The data show approximately 8,800 clones, with under 25% seen just once and around 14% held by the top ten. Germline V gene data show CDR1 as MDHEN and CDR2 as SYDVKM. V was clipped by 3 bases and J by 5 bases, with 20 bases between them. This CDR3 is built from 16 residues. Treatment given: randomized to nivolumab then ipilimumab (arm A) or the reverse (arm B). Material: tumor tissue (inferred from file names), obtained from a patient given nivolumab and ipilimumab in sequence. The V gene is TRBV28, the J gene TRBJ2-7; D remains ambiguous. This clonotype originated in a human donor with melanoma. The CDR3 bases are TGTGCCAGCAGTTTTTGGGGTTGGAAGAGCCTAGACGAGCAGTACGTC. It yields the protein CASSFWGWKSLDEQYV.